These 14 T cell receptor beta chains were all obtained from the same sample, sequenced in a study of T cell repertoires in cytomegalovirus infection. MiXCR was run by TCRdb on the reads, yielding one entry per CDR3 protein. The profile shows about 740,000 distinct CDR3 sequences, 35% to 45% of them singletons. Sequences were obtained from PBMCs. The receptors come from a human donor in good health (CMV status not recorded). Some clones in this sample may be carry-over from other donors' samples.

The CDR3 DNA is TGCAGTGCTAGAGATCGGGACGCCAGCAATGAGCAGTTCTTC. Protein: CSARDRDASNEQFF. V is TRBV20-1 and J is TRBJ2-1; D may be TRBD1 or TRBD2 (5 bases each). The germline V gene has CDR1 DFQATT and CDR2 SNEGSKA (reference sequence). V was trimmed by 0 bases and J by 6 bases, leaving 12 bases between them. The CDR3 totals 14 residues.

This clonotype was detected a few times. This chain links TRBV6-2 or TRBV6-3 with TRBJ2-4; D is undetermined. Trimming removed 0 bases at V and 0 bases at J, with 9 bases between. CDR1 is MNHEY and CDR2 is SVGEGT in the germline V gene. The CDR3 spans 16 residues. CDR3 DNA: TGTGCCAGCAGTTACTCGAGGCAGTTAGCCAAAAACATTCAGTACTTC. Translating gives CASSYSRQLAKNIQYF.

This clonotype was counted ten times or more. The chain combines TRBV28 with TRBJ1-2, with D perhaps matching TRBD1 (5 bases). V was clipped by 7 bases and J by 3 bases, with 12 bases between them. The CDR3 totals 13 residues. Germline-derived CDR1 and CDR2 are MDHEN and SYDVKM. The CDR3 is CASKNRFDYGYTF. The CDR3, as DNA: TGTGCCAGCAAGAACAGGTTCGACTATGGCTACACCTTC.

This chain uses TRBV12-3 or TRBV12-4 with TRBJ1-1, with a possible D match to TRBD1 (6 bases). V was trimmed by 2 bases and J by 3 bases, leaving 10 bases between them. This CDR3 is 14 amino acids long. The CDR3 DNA is TGTGCCAGCAGTTTATCAGGGGCGTACACTGAAGCTTTCTTT. Translating gives CASSLSGAYTEAFF.

The chain links TRBV20-1 to TRBJ1-6; D gene unclear. The CDR3 is 16 amino acids. Trimming stripped 3 bases from V and 3 bases from J, with 15 bases between. The germline V gene has CDR1 DFQATT and CDR2 SNEGSKA (reference sequence). The CDR3 loop is CSARDRGSFYNSPLHF. As DNA, the CDR3 is TGCAGTGCTAGGGACCGCGGGAGCTTCTATAATTCACCCCTCCACTTT.

This clonotype was seen only a few times. The genes are TRBV27 and TRBJ1-6; no reliable D call. This CDR3 region has 12 residues. The V end was cut by 2 bases, the J end by 13 bases, with 9 bases between. Germline assignment: CDR1 MNHEY and CDR2 SMNVEV (reference sequence). CDR3 coding DNA: TGTGCCAGCAGTTTACCCGGCGGGCCCCTCCACTTT. As protein: CASSLPGGPLHF.

V gene TRBV19 combines with J gene TRBJ1-4, with D unclear. This CDR3 has 15 amino acids. The germline V gene has CDR1 LNHDA and CDR2 SQIVND (reference sequence). V was shortened by 4 bases and J by 4 bases, with 13 bases between the two germline ends. The CDR3 nucleotides read TGTGCCAGTAGTACCTTGGACGGCTTTAATGAAAAACTGTTTTTT. Encoded protein: CASSTLDGFNEKLFF.

The chain recombines TRBV6-2 or TRBV6-3 with TRBJ1-5, with a tentative D call TRBD1 (5 bases). In germline, CDR1 is MNHEY, CDR2 SVGEGT. With 6 bases removed from V and 2 bases from J, the gap between germline ends came to 17 bases. This CDR3 has 16 amino acids. This CDR3 reads CASRQMIGDGNQPQHF. The CDR3 DNA reads TGTGCCAGCAGACAAATGATCGGGGACGGCAATCAGCCCCAGCATTTT.

The gene calls are TRBV5-1 and TRBJ2-2, with D possibly matching TRBD1 (6 bases). The CDR3 is made up of 14 amino acids. Looked up from germline, CDR1 is SGHRS and CDR2 is YFSETQ. Trimming shortened V by 4 bases and J by 4 bases, and 11 bases separated the two germline ends. As DNA, the CDR3 is TGCGCCAGCAGCGTTGGACAGACCACCGGGGAGCTGTTTTTT. It encodes CASSVGQTTGELFF.

This clonotype was seen only a few times. This chain joins TRBV7-9 and TRBJ1-1, with 12 positions matching TRBD1. The CDR3 loop spans 17 amino acids. The J segment lost 5 bases and the V segment lost 5 bases, leaving 12 bases of the junction unmatched. Germline assignment: CDR1 SEHNR and CDR2 FQNEAQ (reference sequence). This CDR3 reads CASSPSRDRGRWTEAFF. CDR3 coding DNA: TGTGCCAGCAGCCCTTCCCGGGACAGGGGGCGGTGGACTGAAGCTTTCTTT.

This chain joins TRBV19 and TRBJ1-2; D unclear. Per germline, CDR1 LNHDA and CDR2 SQIVND (reference sequence). Trimming cost V 4 bases and J 8 bases, with 14 bases left between them. This CDR3 has 13 residues. This chain's CDR3 is CASSSVGPSGYTF. CDR3 sequence (DNA): TGTGCCAGTAGTAGTGTGGGTCCGAGCGGCTACACCTTC.

Regarding this clonotype: An end of the junction differs from the germline gene, which may be a read error. The chain joins TRBV6-1 to TRBJ1-1, with D possibly matching TRBD1 (5 bases). This CDR3 spans 15 amino acids. The germline gives CDR1 MNHNS, CDR2 SASEGT. The CDR3 spells CASRPRTRRITQAFF. CDR3 nucleotide sequence: TGTGCCAGCAGACCCAGGACAAGACGAATCACTCAAGCTTTCTTT.

The gene calls are TRBV28 and TRBJ2-3; 10 bases line up with TRBD1. Germline loops: CDR1 MDHEN, CDR2 SYDVKM. The V segment lost 5 bases and the J segment 3 bases; nucleotides outside the gene matches: 8. This CDR3 has 16 amino acids. This chain's CDR3 is CASSTIPGQGTDTQYF. CDR3 DNA sequence: TGTGCCAGCAGTACGATACCGGGACAGGGGACAGATACGCAGTATTTT.

This sequence joins TRBV11-2 and TRBJ2-1; 15 bases match TRBD2. Germline V lookup: CDR1 SGHAT, CDR2 FQNNGV. This CDR3 region has 20 residues. After removal of 5 bases from V and 8 bases from J, the junction contained 19 bases not matched to a gene. CDR3 loop: CASSLRSGTSGGTGSHEQFF. The CDR3 DNA sequence: TGTGCCAGCAGCCTAAGATCCGGGACTAGCGGGGGGACAGGAAGCCATGAGCAGTTCTTC.